The 18 T cell receptor beta chains below all came from one sample that was sequenced in a study of blood T cell repertoires in COVID-19. The method was immunoSEQ multiplex PCR; TCRdb's version includes in-frame clones alone and lacks a portion of them. The table lists about 180,000 clones, around 86% of them singletons. The sample comprised peripheral blood. These receptors originate from a man in his forties or fifties with active or convalescent COVID-19.

The chain has TRBV29-1 and TRBJ2-7, with TRBD2 matching over 7 bases. CDR1 is SQVTM, CDR2 ANQGSEA, per germline. J gave up 5 bases and V 4 bases, and 11 bases lay outside the gene matches. This CDR3 has 14 amino acids. CDR3 region: CSVAHHSLANEQYF. In nucleotides, the CDR3 is TGCAGCGTTGCCCACCACTCACTAGCGAACGAGCAGTACTTC.

The CDR3 region is CASSLSLGVGGYTF. Here the CDR3 DNA reads TGTGCCAGCAGTTTATCTCTCGGGGTTGGTGGCTACACCTTC. This chain links TRBV27 with TRBJ1-2; D is unclear. The germline gives CDR1 MNHEY, CDR2 SMNVEV (reference sequence). The CDR3 sequence is 14 residues long. The V end was cut by 0 bases, the J end by 7 bases, with 12 bases between.

The rearrangement joins TRBV10-2 to TRBJ2-3, with TRBD2 matching 9 bases. The V gene end was trimmed by 10 bases and the J gene end by 1 base; junction bases not matched to a gene: 3. Germline assignment: CDR1 WSHSY and CDR2 SAAADI. This CDR3 has 13 residues. This CDR3 is CATWTSGTDTQYF. The CDR3 DNA reads TGCGCCACCTGGACTAGCGGCACAGATACGCAGTATTTT.

V gene TRBV18 combines with J gene TRBJ2-7; 9 nucleotides line up with TRBD1. V gave up 3 bases and J gave up 5 bases; unmatched junction bases: 11. CDR1 is KGHSH, CDR2 LQKENI, per germline. CDR3 length: 16 residues. CDR3 bases: TGTGCCAGCTCACCTACACGCGGGACAGGGCCCCACGAGCAGTACTTC. Residues: CASSPTRGTGPHEQYF.

The chain recombines TRBV19 with TRBJ2-3; 8 positions agree with TRBD2. With V trimmed by 6 bases and J by 2 bases, 7 bases remained unmatched. This CDR3 spans 15 amino acids. Germline values: CDR1 LNHDA, CDR2 SQIVND (reference sequence). CDR3 in DNA: TGTGCCAGTAGCCTACTAGCGGAGTTCACAGATACGCAGTATTTT. This codes for CASSLLAEFTDTQYF.

The count of this clone is one. The chain couples TRBV7-3 to TRBJ2-7; 9 bases line up with TRBD1. The length of the CDR3 is 15 residues. Trimming took 3 bases from V and 3 from J; bases not matched to a gene: 6. Per germline, CDR1 SGHTA and CDR2 FQGTGA. The CDR3: CASSLGQGSVYEQYF. CDR3 DNA: TGTGCCAGCAGCTTGGGACAGGGTTCGGTCTACGAGCAGTACTTC.

V usage is TRBV7-6 and J usage is TRBJ1-1, with D uncertain. Germline lookup yields CDR1 SGHVS and CDR2 FNYEAQ. The CDR3 is 16 amino acids. Trimming cost V 1 base and J 2 bases, with 14 bases left between them. CDR3 loop: CASSLVPTATNTEAFF. The CDR3 bases are TGTGCCAGCAGCTTAGTGCCTACCGCAACCAACACTGAAGCTTTCTTT.

The V gene is TRBV7-9, the J gene TRBJ1-1; D is unclear. Trimming left V 3 bases short and J 3 bases short, with 11 bases between. Germline CDR1 reads SEHNR; CDR2 reads FQNEAQ (reference sequence). The CDR3 is 14 residues long. CDR3 protein: CASSLTEGYTEAFF. CDR3 nucleotides: TGTGCCAGCAGCTTGACTGAAGGATACACTGAAGCTTTCTTT.

The chain recombines TRBV7-2 with TRBJ2-4, with a weak D call TRBD2 (6 bases). V lost 3 bases, J lost 9 bases, and 12 bases lay in between. The germline V gene has CDR1 SGHTA and CDR2 FQGNSA. The CDR3 length is 13 residues. CDR3 nucleotide sequence: TGTGCCAGCAGCTTTGGCGGGACGGGCATTCAGTACTTC. It yields the protein CASSFGGTGIQYF. The variable domain in full, with the rest retrieved from reference TRBV7-2 and TRBJ2-4, is GAGVSQSPSNKVTEKGKDVELRCDPISGHTALYWYRQSLGQGLEFLIYFQGNSAPDKSGLPSDRFSAERTGGSVSTLTIQRTQQEDSAVYLCASSFGGTGIQYFGAGTRLSVL.

The chain is built from TRBV27 and TRBJ2-5; 11 nucleotides line up with TRBD2. Germline-derived CDR1 and CDR2 are MNHEY and SMNVEV (reference sequence). The CDR3 is made up of 14 amino acids. V lost 3 bases, J lost 6 bases, and 3 bases stayed unmatched. The CDR3 sequence: CASSFGLAGQTQYF. In DNA, the CDR3 is TGTGCCAGCAGTTTTGGACTAGCGGGCCAGACCCAGTACTTC.

The chain has TRBV6-5 and TRBJ1-2; possibly TRBD1 for D (5 bases). The V end was cut by 7 bases, the J end by 5 bases, with 20 bases between. Germline V gives CDR1 MNHEY, CDR2 SVGAGI. The CDR3 consists of 15 residues. Here the CDR3 DNA reads TGTGCCAGCACCTACTCGGCAGGGCAGGGTTATGGCTACACCTTC. The encoded protein is CASTYSAGQGYGYTF.

This chain links TRBV6-2 or TRBV6-3 with TRBJ1-2; 8 bases align to TRBD1. The length of the CDR3 is 14 residues. The germline gives CDR1 MNHEY, CDR2 SVGEGT. Trimming cost V 2 bases and J 8 bases; bases outside gene matches: 7. The CDR3 region is CASSYGQGAQGYTF. The DNA of the CDR3 is TGTGCCAGCAGTTACGGCCAGGGGGCGCAAGGCTACACCTTC.

V gene TRBV29-1 combines with J gene TRBJ2-7, with 10 bases that match TRBD1. Germline CDR1 SQVTM, CDR2 ANQGSEA. J lost 0 bases, V lost 5 bases, and 10 bases had no gene match. CDR3 length equals 16 residues. The CDR3 sequence is CSVRPGTGADSYEQYF. The CDR3 region has the DNA TGCAGCGTTCGTCCCGGGACAGGGGCGGACTCCTACGAGCAGTACTTC.

This chain connects TRBV6-2 or TRBV6-3 to TRBJ1-6, with D uncertain. Germline V gene data show CDR1 as MNHEY and CDR2 as SVGEGT. Trimming removed 4 bases at V and 14 bases at J, with 9 bases between. CDR3 length: 11 residues. The CDR3 is CASSFEKALHF. CDR3 sequence (DNA): TGTGCCAGCAGTTTTGAGAAAGCCCTCCACTTT.

The rearrangement uses TRBV18 and TRBJ1-4; 10 positions agree with TRBD1. J was trimmed by 6 bases and V by 6 bases; bases with no gene match: 4. The CDR3 is 14 amino acids. Germline assignment: CDR1 KGHSH and CDR2 LQKENI. CDR3 DNA: TGTGCCAGCTCCCGGACAGGGGGTGATGAAAAACTGTTTTTT. Translation gives CASSRTGGDEKLFF. Complete variable domain (other parts from reference TRBV18 and TRBJ1-4): NAGVMQNPRHLVRRRGQEARLRCSPMKGHSHVYWYRQLPEEGLKFMVYLQKENIIDESGMPKERFSAEFPKEGPSILRIQQVVRGDSAAYFCASSRTGGDEKLFFGSGTQLSVL.

In nucleotides, the CDR3 is TGCAGCGTTGATCCTAGTACTAGCGGAGAGACCCAGTACTTC. It is translated as CSVDPSTSGETQYF. The chain combines TRBV29-1 with TRBJ2-5, with 8 bases matching TRBD2. Germline V gene data show CDR1 as SQVTM and CDR2 as ANQGSEA. This CDR3 region has 14 residues. The trim removed 3 bases at V and 4 bases at J, leaving 7 bases unmatched.

V gene TRBV2 combines with J gene TRBJ1-5; D unresolved. The germline gives CDR1 SNHLY, CDR2 FYNNEI. The CDR3 is 16 residues long. The V gene lost 2 bases and the J gene lost 0 bases, with 11 bases spanning the gap. The CDR3 sequence: CASSERLGSSNQPQHF. Here the CDR3 DNA reads TGTGCCAGCAGTGAACGATTGGGCAGTAGCAATCAGCCCCAGCATTTT.

V gene TRBV5-1 combines with J gene TRBJ2-6; the match to TRBD2 covers 9 bases. Germline CDR1 SGHRS, CDR2 YFSETQ. This CDR3 comprises 17 residues. V lost 2 bases and J lost 0; bases outside the gene matches: 3. The CDR3 DNA is TGCGCCAGCAGCTTCAGGACTAGCGACTCTGGGGCCAACGTCCTGACTTTC. Translating it yields CASSFRTSDSGANVLTF.